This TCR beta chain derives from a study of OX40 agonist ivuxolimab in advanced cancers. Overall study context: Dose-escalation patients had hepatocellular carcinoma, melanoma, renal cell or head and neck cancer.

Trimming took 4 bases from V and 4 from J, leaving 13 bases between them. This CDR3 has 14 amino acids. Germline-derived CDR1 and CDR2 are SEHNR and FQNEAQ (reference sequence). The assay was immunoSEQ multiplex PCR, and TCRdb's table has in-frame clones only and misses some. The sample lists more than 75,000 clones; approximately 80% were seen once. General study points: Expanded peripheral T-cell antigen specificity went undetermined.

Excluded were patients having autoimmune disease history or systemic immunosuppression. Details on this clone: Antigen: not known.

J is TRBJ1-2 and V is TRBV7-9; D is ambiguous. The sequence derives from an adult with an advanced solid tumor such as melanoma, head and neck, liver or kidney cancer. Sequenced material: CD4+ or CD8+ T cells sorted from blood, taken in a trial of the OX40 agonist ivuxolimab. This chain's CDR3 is CASSSRGGIYGYTF. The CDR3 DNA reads TGTGCCAGCAGCTCCCGGGGAGGGATCTATGGCTACACCTTC.